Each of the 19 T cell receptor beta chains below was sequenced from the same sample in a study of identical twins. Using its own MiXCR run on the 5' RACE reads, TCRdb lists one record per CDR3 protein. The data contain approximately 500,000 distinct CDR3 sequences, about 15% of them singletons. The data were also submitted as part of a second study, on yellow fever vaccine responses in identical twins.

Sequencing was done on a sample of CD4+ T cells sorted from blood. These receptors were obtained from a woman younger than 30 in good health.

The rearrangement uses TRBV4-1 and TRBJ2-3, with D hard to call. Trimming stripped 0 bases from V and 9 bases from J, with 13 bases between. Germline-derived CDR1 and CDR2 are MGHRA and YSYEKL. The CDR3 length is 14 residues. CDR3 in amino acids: CASSQEEDSRTQYF. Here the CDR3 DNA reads TGCGCCAGCAGCCAAGAGGAAGACTCTAGGACGCAGTATTTT.

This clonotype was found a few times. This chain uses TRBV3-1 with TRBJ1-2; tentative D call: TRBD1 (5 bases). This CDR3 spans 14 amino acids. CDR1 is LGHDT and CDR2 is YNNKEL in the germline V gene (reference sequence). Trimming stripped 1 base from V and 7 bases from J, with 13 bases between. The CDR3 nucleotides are TGTGCCAGCAGCCAAGGAAGGGGACCTGGTGGCTACACCTTC. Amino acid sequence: CASSQGRGPGGYTF.

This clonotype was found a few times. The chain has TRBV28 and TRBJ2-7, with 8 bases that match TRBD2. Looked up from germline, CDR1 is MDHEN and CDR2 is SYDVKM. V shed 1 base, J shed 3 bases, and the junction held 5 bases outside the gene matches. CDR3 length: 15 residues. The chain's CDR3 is CASSLFGLAFYEQYF. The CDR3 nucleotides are TGTGCCAGCAGTTTATTCGGACTAGCTTTCTACGAGCAGTACTTC.

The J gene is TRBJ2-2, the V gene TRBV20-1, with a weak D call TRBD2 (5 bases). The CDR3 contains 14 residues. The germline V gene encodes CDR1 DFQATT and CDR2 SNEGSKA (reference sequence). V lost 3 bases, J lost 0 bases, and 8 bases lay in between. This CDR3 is CSASGMTNTGELFF. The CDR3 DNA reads TGCAGTGCTAGCGGGATGACGAACACCGGGGAGCTGTTTTTT.

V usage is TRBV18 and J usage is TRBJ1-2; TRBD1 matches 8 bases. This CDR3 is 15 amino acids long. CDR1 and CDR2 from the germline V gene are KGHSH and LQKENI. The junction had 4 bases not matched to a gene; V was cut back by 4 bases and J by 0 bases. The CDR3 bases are TGTGCCAGCTCACTTGGACAGGGACCTAACTATGGCTACACCTTC. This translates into CASSLGQGPNYGYTF.

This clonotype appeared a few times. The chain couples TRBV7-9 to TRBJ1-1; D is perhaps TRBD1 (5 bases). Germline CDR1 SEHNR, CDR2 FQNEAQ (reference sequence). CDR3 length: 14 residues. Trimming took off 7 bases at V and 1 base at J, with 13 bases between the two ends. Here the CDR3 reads CASIRDGQNTEAFF. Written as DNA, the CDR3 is TGTGCCAGCATCCGGGACGGCCAGAACACTGAAGCTTTCTTT.

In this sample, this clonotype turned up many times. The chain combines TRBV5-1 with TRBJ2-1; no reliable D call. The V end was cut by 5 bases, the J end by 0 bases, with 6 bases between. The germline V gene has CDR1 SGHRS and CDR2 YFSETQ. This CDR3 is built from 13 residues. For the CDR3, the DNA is TGCGCCAGCAGACCCCGCTCCTACAATGAGCAGTTCTTC. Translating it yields CASRPRSYNEQFF.

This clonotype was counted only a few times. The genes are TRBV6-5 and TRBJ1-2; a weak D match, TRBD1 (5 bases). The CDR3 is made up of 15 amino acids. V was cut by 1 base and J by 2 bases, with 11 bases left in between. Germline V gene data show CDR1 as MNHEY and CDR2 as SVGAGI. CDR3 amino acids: CASSYYKGFNYGYTF. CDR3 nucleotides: TGTGCCAGCAGTTACTATAAGGGGTTCAACTATGGCTACACCTTC.

The CDR3 here is CASRLRDRNQPQHF. The CDR3 nucleotides are TGCGCCAGCAGACTCCGGGACAGGAATCAGCCCCAGCATTTT. The chain couples TRBV23-1 to TRBJ1-5, with 8 bases fitting TRBD1. TRBV23-1 is an ORF, and what it does is uncertain. Unmatched junction bases numbered 5, after V lost 6 bases and J lost 4 bases. CDR3 length: 14 amino acids.

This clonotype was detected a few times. This chain's CDR3 is CASSLGQGFQPQHF. CDR3 sequence (DNA): TGTGCCAGCAGTTTAGGACAGGGCTTTCAGCCCCAGCATTTT. The chain combines TRBV12-3 or TRBV12-4 with TRBJ1-5, with 7 bases identical to TRBD1. The ends lost 1 base at V and 6 bases at J; junction bases unmatched: 3. CDR3 length equals 14 residues.

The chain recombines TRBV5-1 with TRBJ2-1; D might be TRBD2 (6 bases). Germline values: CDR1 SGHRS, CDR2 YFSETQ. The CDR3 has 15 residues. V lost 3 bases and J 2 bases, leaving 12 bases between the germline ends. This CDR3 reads CASSSLAAPYNEQFF. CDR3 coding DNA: TGCGCCAGCAGCTCACTAGCTGCTCCCTACAATGAGCAGTTCTTC.

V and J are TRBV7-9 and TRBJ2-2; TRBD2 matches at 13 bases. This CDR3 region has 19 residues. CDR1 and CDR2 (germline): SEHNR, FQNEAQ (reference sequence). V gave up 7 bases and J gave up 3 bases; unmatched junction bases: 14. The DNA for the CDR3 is TGTGCCAGCATCTCGACCCCCAAAACTAGCGGGAGGGACACCGGGGAGCTGTTTTTT. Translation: CASISTPKTSGRDTGELFF.

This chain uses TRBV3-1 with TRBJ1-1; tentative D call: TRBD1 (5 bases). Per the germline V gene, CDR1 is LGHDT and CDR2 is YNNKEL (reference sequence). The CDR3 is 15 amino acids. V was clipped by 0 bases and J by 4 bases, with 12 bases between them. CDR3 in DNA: TGTGCCAGCAGCCAAGAGGGGACTCAAACCACTGAAGCTTTCTTT. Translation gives CASSQEGTQTTEAFF.

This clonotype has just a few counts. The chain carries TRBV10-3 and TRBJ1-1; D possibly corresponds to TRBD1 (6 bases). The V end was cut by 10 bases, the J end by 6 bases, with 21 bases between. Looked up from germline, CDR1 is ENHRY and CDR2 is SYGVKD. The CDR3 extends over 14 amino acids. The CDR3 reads CATQGEGVLAEAFF. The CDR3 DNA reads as TGTGCCACCCAGGGCGAGGGGGTTCTGGCTGAAGCTTTCTTT.

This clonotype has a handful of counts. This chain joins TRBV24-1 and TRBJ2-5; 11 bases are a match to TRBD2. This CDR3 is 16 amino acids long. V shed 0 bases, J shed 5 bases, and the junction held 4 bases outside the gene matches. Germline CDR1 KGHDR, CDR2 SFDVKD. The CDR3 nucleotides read TGTGCCACCAGTGATTTGAGGACTAGCGGGTTGGAGACCCAGTACTTC. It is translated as CATSDLRTSGLETQYF.

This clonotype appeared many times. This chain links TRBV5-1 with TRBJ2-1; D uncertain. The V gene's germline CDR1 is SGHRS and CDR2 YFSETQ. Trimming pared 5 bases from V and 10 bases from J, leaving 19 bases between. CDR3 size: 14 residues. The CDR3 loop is CASSLTPPAHEQFF. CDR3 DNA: TGCGCCAGCAGTCTTACCCCCCCAGCTCACGAGCAGTTCTTC.

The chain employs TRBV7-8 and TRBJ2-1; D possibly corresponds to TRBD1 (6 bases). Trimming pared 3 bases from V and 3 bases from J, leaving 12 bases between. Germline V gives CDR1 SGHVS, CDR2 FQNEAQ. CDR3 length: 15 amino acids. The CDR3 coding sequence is TGTGCCAGCAGCTTCCACAGGGATTTCTACAATGAGCAGTTCTTC. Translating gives CASSFHRDFYNEQFF.

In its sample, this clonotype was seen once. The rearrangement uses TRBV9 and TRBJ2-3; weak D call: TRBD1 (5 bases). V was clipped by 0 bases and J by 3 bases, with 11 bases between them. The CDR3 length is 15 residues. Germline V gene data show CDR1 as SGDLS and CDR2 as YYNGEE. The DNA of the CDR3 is TGTGCCAGCAGCGTAGCTCAGGGTTGGACAGATACGCAGTATTTT. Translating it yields CASSVAQGWTDTQYF. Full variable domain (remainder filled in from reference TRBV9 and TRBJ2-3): DSGVTQTPKHLITATGQRVTLRCSPRSGDLSVYWYQQSLDQGLQFLIQYYNGEERAKGNILERFSAQQFPDLHSELNLSSLELGDSALYFCASSVAQGWTDTQYFGPGTRLTVL.

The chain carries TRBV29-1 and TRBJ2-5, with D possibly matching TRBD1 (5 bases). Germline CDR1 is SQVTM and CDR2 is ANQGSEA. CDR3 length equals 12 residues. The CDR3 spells CTILDTQETQYF. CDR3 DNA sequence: TGCACCATTTTGGACACGCAAGAGACCCAGTACTTC. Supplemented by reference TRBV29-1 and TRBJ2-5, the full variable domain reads SAVISQKPSRDICQRGTSLTIQCQVDSQVTMMFWYRQQPGQSLTLIATANQGSEATYESGFVIDKFPISRPNLTFSTLTVSNMSPEDSSIYLCTILDTQETQYFGPGTRLLVL.